This T cell receptor beta chain comes out of a study of T cell repertoires in cytomegalovirus infection. Across the study: It was the public TCR beta signatures that indicated both CMV infection and matching HLA type.

Each CDR3 protein gets one entry after TCRdb re-called the reads with MiXCR. The sample carries about 490,000 distinct CDR3 sequences, about 17% recorded once. Study conclusions and caveats: Summed frequency of public TCR beta families distinguished CMV carriers with the relevant HLA. HLA-C-restricted CMV clonotypes gave the most frequent clonotype in two of eight donors.

This clonotype was seen ten or more times. Its specificity is unknown. This CDR3 contains 13 residues. Per germline, CDR1 MNHEY and CDR2 SMNVEV (reference sequence). V was shortened by 6 bases and J by 1 base, with 9 bases between the two germline ends. This TCR derives from a human donor in good health (CMV status not recorded). Some clones in this sample may be carry-over from other donors' samples. The source material was CD8+ T cells from PBMCs. The V gene is TRBV27, the J gene TRBJ1-1, with D tentatively TRBD1 (5 bases). CDR3 bases: TGTGCCAGCAGCTTAACAGGGAACACTGAAGCTTTCTTT. Protein product: CASSLTGNTEAFF.